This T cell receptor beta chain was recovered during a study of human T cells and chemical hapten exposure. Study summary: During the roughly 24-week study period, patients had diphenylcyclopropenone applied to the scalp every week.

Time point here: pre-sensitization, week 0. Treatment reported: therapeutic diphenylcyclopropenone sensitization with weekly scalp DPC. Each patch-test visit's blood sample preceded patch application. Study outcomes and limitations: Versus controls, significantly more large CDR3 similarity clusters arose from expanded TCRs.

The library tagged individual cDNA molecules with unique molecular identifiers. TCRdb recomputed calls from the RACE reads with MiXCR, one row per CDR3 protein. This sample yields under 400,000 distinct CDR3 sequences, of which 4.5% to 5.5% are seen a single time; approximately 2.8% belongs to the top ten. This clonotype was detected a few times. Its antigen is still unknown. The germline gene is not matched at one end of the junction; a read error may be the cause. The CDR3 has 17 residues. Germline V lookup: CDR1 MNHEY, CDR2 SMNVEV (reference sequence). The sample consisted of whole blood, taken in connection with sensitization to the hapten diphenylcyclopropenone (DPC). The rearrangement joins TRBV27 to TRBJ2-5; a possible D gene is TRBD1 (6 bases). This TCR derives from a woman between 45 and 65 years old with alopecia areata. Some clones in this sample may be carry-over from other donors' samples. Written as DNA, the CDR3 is TGTGCCAGCAGTTCCCGAACAGGGTGGACTGCAAGAGAGGCCCAGTACTTC. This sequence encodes CASSSRTGWTAREAQYF.